The 31 T cell receptor beta chains below were found in one sample sequenced in a study of blood T cell repertoires in COVID-19. Clones were sequenced by immunoSEQ multiplex PCR, and TCRdb holds only the in-frame ones, with some missing. The sample carries about 190,000 clones, approximately 88% recorded once. Sample: PBMCs or T cells enriched from blood (not recorded which). These receptors all come from a woman in her 30s who had recovered from COVID-19.

J is TRBJ1-1 and V is TRBV7-2; D possibly corresponds to TRBD1 (5 bases). Trimming cost V 2 bases and J 1 base, with 8 bases left between them. Germline CDR1 SGHTA, CDR2 FQGNSA. The CDR3 consists of 14 residues. DNA of the CDR3: TGTGCCAGCAGCTTATTAGGGGAGAACACTGAAGCTTTCTTT. Amino acid sequence: CASSLLGENTEAFF.

This chain links TRBV5-5 with TRBJ2-7; 11 bases are shared with TRBD1. The germline V gene encodes CDR1 SGHKS and CDR2 YYEKEE (reference sequence). The V segment lost 7 bases and the J segment 4 bases; nucleotides outside the gene matches: 7. This CDR3 spans 14 amino acids. The CDR3 reads CASEADRGQYEQYV. In nucleotides, the CDR3 is TGTGCCAGCGAGGCGGACAGGGGGCAATACGAGCAGTACGTC.

The chain recombines TRBV5-1 with TRBJ2-1, with D perhaps TRBD2 (6 bases). V was clipped by 6 bases and J by 0 bases, with 16 bases between them. From germline, CDR1 is SGHRS and CDR2 YFSETQ. This CDR3 is 16 amino acids long. The CDR3 sequence is CASTRGLVSSYNEQFF. Written as DNA, the CDR3 is TGCGCCAGCACCCGGGGGTTAGTGAGCTCCTACAATGAGCAGTTCTTC. Filled out from reference TRBV5-1 and TRBJ2-1, the complete variable domain reads KAGVTQTPRYLIKTRGQQVTLSCSPISGHRSVSWYQQTPGQGLQFLFEYFSETQRNKGNFPGRFSGRQFSNSRSEMNVSTLELGDSALYLCASTRGLVSSYNEQFFGPGTRLTVL.

This clone was seen once. The chain carries TRBV11-3 and TRBJ2-1; 7 bases are a match to TRBD2. V gave up 2 bases and J gave up 3 bases; unmatched junction bases: 7. The CDR3 is 16 amino acids. In germline, CDR1 is SGHNT, CDR2 YENEEA. The CDR3 DNA follows: TGTGCCAGCAGCTTACAAGCGGGACCTCTCTACAATGAGCAGTTCTTC. Translation: CASSLQAGPLYNEQFF.

This chain connects TRBV7-9 to TRBJ2-5, with D possibly being TRBD1 (5 bases). Trimming shortened V by 0 bases and J by 5 bases, and 10 bases separated the two germline ends. CDR1 is SEHNR and CDR2 is FQNEAQ in the germline V gene (reference sequence). The CDR3 is 14 amino acids. The CDR3 protein is CASSLALGPETQYF. The CDR3 DNA reads TGTGCCAGCAGCTTAGCGCTGGGGCCGGAGACCCAGTACTTC.

The V gene is TRBV18, the J gene TRBJ2-1; maybe TRBD1 (6 bases). Germline-derived CDR1 and CDR2 are KGHSH and LQKENI. V lost 2 bases and J lost 4, with 12 bases in between. The CDR3 loop spans 15 amino acids. The CDR3 bases are TGTGCCAGCTCACCATACCAGGGGCGTTACAATGAGCAGTTCTTC. Translated, it gives CASSPYQGRYNEQFF.

V and J are TRBV6-5 and TRBJ1-6, with 8 bases that match TRBD1. The CDR3 spans 15 residues. Trimming cost V 0 bases and J 9 bases; bases outside gene matches: 4. CDR1 MNHEY and CDR2 SVGAGI come from the germline V gene. The chain's CDR3 is CASSYSQGAGSPLHF. The DNA for the CDR3 is TGTGCCAGCAGTTACTCGCAGGGGGCGGGTTCACCCCTCCACTTT.

The chain combines TRBV2 with TRBJ1-2; tentatively, D is TRBD1 (6 bases). Germline loops: CDR1 SNHLY, CDR2 FYNNEI. Trimming took 4 bases from V and 8 from J, leaving 14 bases between them. The CDR3 is 13 amino acids. CDR3 residues: CASSATGPYGYTF. In DNA, the CDR3 is TGTGCCAGCAGTGCGACAGGCCCATACGGCTACACCTTC.

The V and J genes are TRBV15 and TRBJ2-7, with 8 bases aligning to TRBD1. Losses at the gene ends were 8 bases for V and 7 bases for J; bases not matched to a gene: 13. Germline V gene data show CDR1 as LNHNV and CDR2 as YYDKDF (reference sequence). The length of the CDR3 is 14 residues. CDR3 loop: CATGRPRGLGEQYF. The DNA for the CDR3 is TGTGCCACCGGCCGGCCCAGGGGGCTTGGTGAGCAGTACTTC.

The genes are TRBV28 and TRBJ2-6; D ambiguous. The CDR3 loop spans 13 amino acids. Germline-derived CDR1 and CDR2 are MDHEN and SYDVKM. The ends were cut back, 6 bases at V and 2 bases at J, with 5 bases in the middle. The CDR3 protein is CASSTTGANVLTF. The CDR3 bases are TGTGCCAGCAGCACAACTGGGGCCAACGTCCTGACTTTC.

The rearrangement uses TRBV24-1 and TRBJ1-5; TRBD1 agrees at 8 bases. There are 15 residues in the CDR3. The trim removed 7 bases at V and 0 bases at J, leaving 4 bases unmatched. Per the germline V gene, CDR1 is KGHDR and CDR2 is SFDVKD. The CDR3 sequence is CATSEGQASNQPQHF. CDR3 nucleotides: TGTGCCACCAGCGAGGGACAGGCTAGCAATCAGCCCCAGCATTTT.

The gene calls are TRBV10-3 and TRBJ1-1; no clear D gene. Germline CDR1 is ENHRY and CDR2 is SYGVKD. V lost 6 bases and J lost 4, with 9 bases in between. The CDR3 loop spans 12 amino acids. CDR3 region: CAIRAGSTEAFF. DNA of the CDR3: TGTGCCATCAGGGCCGGGTCCACTGAAGCTTTCTTT.

About this clone itself: This sample also contains other DNA sequences that code for the same CDR3. This chain joins TRBV28 and TRBJ1-3; D ambiguous. The CDR3 covers 14 residues. Trimming left V 6 bases short and J 0 bases short, with 9 bases between. Germline values: CDR1 MDHEN, CDR2 SYDVKM. The CDR3 reads CASSLDTSGNTIYF. In DNA, the CDR3 is TGTGCCAGCAGCCTCGACACCTCTGGAAACACCATATATTTT.

In nucleotides, the CDR3 is TGTGCCAGTAGTATCGGACAGGTGGAATCTGGCTACACCTTC. Translated: CASSIGQVESGYTF. The chain is built from TRBV19 and TRBJ1-2; 7 bases align to TRBD1. This CDR3 spans 14 amino acids. CDR1 and CDR2 from the germline V gene are LNHDA and SQIVND (reference sequence). The V and J ends lost 3 bases and 7 bases, in that order; junction bases with no gene match: 8.

The chain uses TRBV18 and TRBJ2-3; 11 nucleotides match TRBD2. The germline V gene encodes CDR1 KGHSH and CDR2 LQKENI. The J segment lost 2 bases and the V segment lost 5 bases, leaving 6 bases of the junction unmatched. The CDR3 covers 16 residues. CDR3 sequence reads: CASSSRLAGTTDTQYF. CDR3 DNA: TGTGCCAGCTCATCGCGACTAGCGGGGACCACAGATACGCAGTATTTT.

The rearrangement joins TRBV28 to TRBJ1-4; D may be TRBD1 (5 bases). The germline V and J ends were trimmed by 4 bases and 12 bases, with 12 bases remaining between them. The CDR3 has 12 residues. The V gene's germline CDR1 is MDHEN and CDR2 SYDVKM. The CDR3 DNA is TGTGCCAGCAGTTCCACAGGAGTGGAACTGTTTTTT. Translating it yields CASSSTGVELFF.

This clone was recorded only once. The chain links TRBV27 to TRBJ2-6; maybe TRBD2 (5 bases). Trimming shortened V by 3 bases and J by 2 bases, and 23 bases separated the two germline ends. There are 20 residues in the CDR3. Germline V lookup: CDR1 MNHEY, CDR2 SMNVEV (reference sequence). CDR3 coding DNA: TGTGCCAGCAGTTTCGGGATCAGTGCCGGGGTACCCCCTGGGGCCAACGTCCTGACTTTC. Its protein product is CASSFGISAGVPPGANVLTF.

CDR3 nucleotides: TGTGCCAGCAGTGATTTACAGGGCACCGGCGAGCAGTACGTC. Residues: CASSDLQGTGEQYV. The rearrangement links TRBV6-1 to TRBJ2-7; D possibly corresponds to TRBD1 (6 bases). CDR3 length: 14 amino acids. Germline loops: CDR1 MNHNS, CDR2 SASEGT. Trimming removed 3 bases from V and 6 bases from J, with 15 bases in between.

V and J are TRBV24-1 and TRBJ2-3, with TRBD2 identical over 11 bases. After removal of 6 bases from V and 6 bases from J, the junction contained 16 bases not matched to a gene. CDR3 length: 18 amino acids. Per germline, CDR1 KGHDR and CDR2 SFDVKD. CDR3 bases: TGTGCCACCAGTTCGATAGCGGGAGGGCCGATCTCGTCTGATACGCAGTATTTT. Protein sequence: CATSSIAGGPISSDTQYF.

V usage is TRBV5-6 and J usage is TRBJ2-4; the D gene is possibly TRBD1 (5 bases). V was cut by 0 bases and J by 0 bases, with 10 bases left in between. Germline V lookup: CDR1 SGHDT, CDR2 YYEEEE. The CDR3 runs to 16 residues. For the CDR3, the DNA is TGTGCCAGCAGCTTGGGACAGAGACTAGCCAAAAACATTCAGTACTTC. This gives the protein CASSLGQRLAKNIQYF.

This clone was found once. The chain has TRBV14 and TRBJ1-2, with 7 positions matching TRBD1. The CDR3 is 16 amino acids. Germline trimming cut 0 bases from V and 2 bases from J; bases unmatched to any gene: 6. Germline V gene data show CDR1 as SGHDN and CDR2 as FVKESK. The CDR3 spells CASSQEEEGANYGYTF. The CDR3 DNA follows: TGTGCCAGCAGCCAAGAGGAGGAGGGGGCGAACTATGGCTACACCTTC.

This chain's CDR3 is CASSAQGADYGYTF. The CDR3 DNA reads TGTGCCAGCAGCGCGCAGGGGGCAGACTATGGCTACACCTTC. The chain joins TRBV28 to TRBJ1-2, with 8 bases aligning to TRBD1. CDR1 and CDR2 (germline): MDHEN, SYDVKM. The CDR3 contains 14 residues. V shed 6 bases and J 3 bases; nucleotides not matched to a gene: 6.

The chain recombines TRBV29-1 with TRBJ2-4; 7 positions match TRBD1. Germline CDR1 SQVTM, CDR2 ANQGSEA. Losses at the gene ends were 5 bases for V and 0 bases for J; bases not matched to a gene: 4. The CDR3 extends over 14 amino acids. The CDR3 nucleotides are TGCAGCGTTACAAGGGACAGAGCCAAAAACATTCAGTACTTC. It yields the protein CSVTRDRAKNIQYF.

V and J are TRBV29-1 and TRBJ1-1; D gene ambiguous. Trimming took off 3 bases at V and 0 bases at J, with 8 bases between the two ends. Per the germline V gene, CDR1 is SQVTM and CDR2 is ANQGSEA. This CDR3 region has 13 residues. The CDR3 loop is CSVEEGMNTEAFF. The DNA of the CDR3 is TGCAGCGTTGAGGAGGGCATGAACACTGAAGCTTTCTTT.

This chain joins TRBV7-8 and TRBJ2-7; 11 bases line up with TRBD2. Trimming cost V 2 bases and J 7 bases; bases outside gene matches: 4. The CDR3 has 14 amino acids. Germline V gene lookup returns CDR1 SGHVS and CDR2 FQNEAQ. The CDR3 DNA reads TGTGCCAGCAGCTTAACTAGCGGGAGAGGGGAGCAGTACTTC. Amino acid sequence: CASSLTSGRGEQYF.

The chain carries TRBV28 and TRBJ1-1; no clear D. CDR1 is MDHEN and CDR2 is SYDVKM in the germline V gene. There are 13 residues in the CDR3. V shed 8 bases and J shed 0 bases, with 10 bases lying between them. The CDR3 sequence: CASARSLNTEAFF. In nucleotides, the CDR3 is TGTGCCAGCGCCAGATCATTGAACACTGAAGCTTTCTTT. Combining the CDR3 with reference TRBV28 and TRBJ1-1 gives the whole variable domain DVKVTQSSRYLVKRTGEKVFLECVQDMDHENMFWYRQDPGLGLRLIYFSYDVKMKEKGDIPEGYSVSREKKERFSLILESASTNQTSMYLCASARSLNTEAFFGQGTRLTVV.

A few counts support this clone. V gene TRBV12-3 or TRBV12-4 combines with J gene TRBJ1-6; weak D call: TRBD1 (6 bases). V was cut by 8 bases and J by 10 bases, with 15 bases left in between. There are 13 residues in the CDR3. In DNA, the CDR3 is TGTGCCAGCCGGGACACCTCCGACTCACCCCTCCACTTT. This gives the protein CASRDTSDSPLHF.

CDR3 protein: CASSPDRVYGYTF. The CDR3 nucleotides read TGCGCCAGCAGTCCGGACAGGGTCTATGGCTACACCTTC. V and J are TRBV10-2 and TRBJ1-2, with 8 bases matching TRBD1. CDR1 and CDR2 (germline): WSHSY, SAAADI. V gave up 5 bases and J gave up 4 bases; unmatched junction bases: 3. There are 13 residues in the CDR3.

The rearrangement joins TRBV9 to TRBJ1-2, with a weak D call TRBD1 (6 bases). Trimming took 7 bases from V and 2 from J, leaving 18 bases between them. The CDR3 consists of 15 residues. Germline lookup yields CDR1 SGDLS and CDR2 YYNGEE. The CDR3: CASGARGAKNYGYTF. The CDR3 DNA sequence: TGTGCCAGCGGCGCCCGGGGGGCGAAGAACTATGGCTACACCTTC.

The V gene is TRBV15, the J gene TRBJ2-7, with 10 positions matching TRBD1. With V trimmed by 0 bases and J by 2 bases, 4 bases remained unmatched. Germline CDR1 reads LNHNV; CDR2 reads YYDKDF (reference sequence). CDR3 size: 16 residues. The CDR3 protein is CATSRDSGQGAYEQYV. The DNA for the CDR3 is TGTGCCACCAGCAGAGACTCTGGACAGGGGGCCTACGAGCAGTACGTC.

The J gene is TRBJ1-6, the V gene TRBV27; D gene unclear. Trimming took 5 bases from V and 9 from J, leaving 14 bases between them. The V gene's germline CDR1 is MNHEY and CDR2 SMNVEV (reference sequence). CDR3 size: 14 residues. CDR3 amino acids: CASSPMGSLSPLHF. The CDR3, as DNA: TGTGCCAGCAGTCCCATGGGCAGCCTTTCACCCCTCCACTTT.